The 32 T cell receptor beta chains below come from one sample, sequenced in a study of T cell repertoires in cytomegalovirus infection. TCRdb independently ran MiXCR on the reads; one entry per CDR3 protein. This table holds 200,000 to 250,000 distinct CDR3 sequences, about 23% found once. The sequenced material came from CD8+ T cells from PBMCs. The receptors stem from a human donor in good health (CMV status not recorded). Some clones in this sample may be carry-over from other donors' samples.

Ten or more counts support this clonotype. The chain combines TRBV12-3 or TRBV12-4 with TRBJ2-7; D may be TRBD1 or TRBD2 (5 bases each). The ends were cut back, 4 bases at V and 7 bases at J, with 14 bases in the middle. The CDR3 is 13 amino acids. CDR3 in amino acids: CASSSGTITEQYF. The DNA of the CDR3 is TGTGCCAGCAGTTCCGGGACCATTACGGAGCAGTACTTC.

This clonotype was recorded many times. The CDR3 is CASSSGVSGVLRGYTF. CDR3 DNA: TGTGCCAGCAGCTCAGGCGTATCGGGGGTACTTAGGGGCTACACCTTC. The genes are TRBV7-2 and TRBJ1-2, with a tentative D call TRBD1 (5 bases). The germline CDR1 and CDR2 sequences are SGHTA and FQGNSA. This CDR3 is built from 16 residues. Between the trimmed V and J ends, which lost 4 bases and 8 bases, there was a span of 23 bases.

The V call is TRBV29-1, the J call TRBJ2-3; maybe TRBD1 (5 bases). Germline V gene sequence: CDR1 SQVTM, CDR2 ANQGSEA. With 0 bases removed from V and 10 bases from J, the gap between germline ends came to 17 bases. This CDR3 is 14 amino acids long. CDR3 nucleotide sequence: TGCAGCGTTGAAGATGGGTTACAGGCTTTAGCGCAGTATTTT. It yields the protein CSVEDGLQALAQYF.

This clonotype has at least ten counts. V is TRBV7-2 and J is TRBJ1-5; 9 nucleotides align to TRBD1. Germline loops: CDR1 SGHTA, CDR2 FQGNSA. CDR3 size: 16 residues. After removal of 2 bases from V and 5 bases from J, the junction contained 7 bases not matched to a gene. The CDR3 DNA reads TGTGCCAGCAGCTTATACAGGACAGGGGTCGATCAGCCCCAGCATTTT. The encoded protein is CASSLYRTGVDQPQHF.

This clonotype was seen a handful of times. The chain is built from TRBV20-1 and TRBJ2-3; D is uncertain. Trimming removed 3 bases from V and 4 bases from J, with 8 bases in between. CDR1 and CDR2 from the germline V gene are DFQATT and SNEGSKA (reference sequence). The CDR3 consists of 12 residues. For the CDR3, the DNA is TGCAGTGCTAGGTGGGGTTCAGATACGCAGTATTTT. This gives the protein CSARWGSDTQYF.

The chain links TRBV20-1 to TRBJ2-5; D not certain. The CDR3 totals 14 residues. Germline V gives CDR1 DFQATT, CDR2 SNEGSKA (reference sequence). The V gene lost 0 bases and the J gene lost 0 bases, with 8 bases spanning the gap. The CDR3 bases are TGCAGTGCTAGAGAAAAAGGGTACCAAGAGACCCAGTACTTC. Its protein product is CSAREKGYQETQYF.

The chain couples TRBV27 to TRBJ1-5, with D hard to call. Germline lookup yields CDR1 MNHEY and CDR2 SMNVEV (reference sequence). V shed 6 bases and J shed 1 base, with 10 bases lying between them. The CDR3 runs to 14 residues. CDR3 residues: CASRAKESNQPQHF. DNA of the CDR3: TGTGCCAGCAGGGCCAAAGAAAGCAATCAGCCCCAGCATTTT.

This clonotype has more than one count but fewer than ten. V and J are TRBV12-3 or TRBV12-4 and TRBJ2-5; D remains ambiguous. This CDR3 spans 14 amino acids. The germline V and J ends were trimmed by 7 bases and 5 bases, with 17 bases remaining between them. The CDR3 loop is CASNHLGIVETQYF. The CDR3 region has the DNA TGTGCCAGCAACCATCTGGGGATTGTGGAGACCCAGTACTTC.

There are many counts of this clonotype. The J gene is TRBJ1-1, the V gene TRBV11-1; D not certain. This CDR3 has 13 amino acids. V was shortened by 1 base and J by 1 base, with 4 bases between the two germline ends. The germline V gene encodes CDR1 SGHAT and CDR2 FQDESV (reference sequence). Written as DNA, the CDR3 is TGTGCCAGCAGCTTAGTTGCGAACACTGAAGCTTTCTTT. It specifies CASSLVANTEAFF.

This clonotype was seen at least ten times. V usage is TRBV7-2 and J usage is TRBJ2-3, with 9 bases identical to TRBD2. The CDR3 length is 15 residues. The ends lost 5 bases at V and 4 bases at J; junction bases unmatched: 7. Germline CDR1 and CDR2: SGHTA and FQGNSA. The CDR3 protein is CASSPTSGLADTQYF. As DNA, the CDR3 is TGTGCCAGCAGCCCTACTAGCGGGTTGGCAGATACGCAGTATTTT.

This clonotype showed up many times. V usage is TRBV7-2 and J usage is TRBJ2-7; either TRBD1 or TRBD2 may fit D (5 bases each). V gave up 4 bases and J gave up 6 bases, with 10 bases separating them. Germline CDR1 SGHTA, CDR2 FQGNSA. The CDR3 spans 12 residues. The CDR3: CASSYIGTEQYF. In nucleotides, the CDR3 is TGTGCCAGCAGCTACATCGGGACCGAGCAGTACTTC.

The chain joins TRBV6-5 to TRBJ1-2; unclear D gene. The CDR3 runs to 15 residues. V was clipped by 0 bases and J by 0 bases, with 8 bases between them. Germline V gene data show CDR1 as MNHEY and CDR2 as SVGAGI. CDR3 sequence reads: CASSYSKGANYGYTF. DNA of the CDR3: TGTGCCAGCAGTTACTCGAAAGGAGCTAACTATGGCTACACCTTC.

V usage is TRBV3-1 and J usage is TRBJ2-7, with 10 nucleotides matching TRBD1. CDR1 and CDR2 (germline): LGHDT, YNNKEL (reference sequence). The V segment lost 4 bases and the J segment 4 bases; nucleotides outside the gene matches: 4. The CDR3 loop spans 14 amino acids. This chain's CDR3 is CASSPMGQGYEQYF. The CDR3, as DNA: TGTGCCAGCAGCCCGATGGGACAGGGGTACGAGCAGTACTTC.

This clonotype has a count of ten or more. V is TRBV7-9 and J is TRBJ2-5, with unresolved D. The ends were cut back, 5 bases at V and 2 bases at J, with 9 bases in the middle. This CDR3 has 13 residues. Germline assignment: CDR1 SEHNR and CDR2 FQNEAQ (reference sequence). CDR3 residues: CASSPGEQETQYF. The CDR3 nucleotides are TGTGCCAGCAGCCCGGGCGAACAAGAGACCCAGTACTTC.

This clonotype was detected a few times. The J gene is TRBJ2-3, the V gene TRBV20-1; D is undetermined. CDR1 DFQATT and CDR2 SNEGSKA come from the germline V gene (reference sequence). This CDR3 has 13 amino acids. The V end was cut by 6 bases, the J end by 6 bases, with 16 bases between. The CDR3 loop reads CSAPKPVTDTQYF. The DNA of the CDR3 is TGCAGTGCCCCAAAACCAGTCACCGATACGCAGTATTTT.

The DNA for the CDR3 is TGTGCCAGTAGTACTCAGGGGGTTCTCACTGAAGCTTTCTTT. As protein: CASSTQGVLTEAFF. The V call is TRBV19, the J call TRBJ1-1; 7 bases map to TRBD1. V lost 4 bases and J lost 4; bases outside the gene matches: 6. The germline V gene has CDR1 LNHDA and CDR2 SQIVND (reference sequence). The length of the CDR3 is 14 residues.

The count of this clonotype is one. A much bigger clone sits one base away, suggesting this may be a read error. The chain combines TRBV28 with TRBJ2-5; TRBD2 matches 8 bases. The CDR3 consists of 14 residues. CDR1 MDHEN and CDR2 SYDVKM come from the germline V gene. Here the CDR3 reads CASSFGGGQETHYF. CDR3 nucleotide sequence: TGTGCCAGCAGTTTTGGCGGGGGGCAAGAGACCCATTACTTC.

This clonotype occurred a few times. The genes are TRBV29-1 and TRBJ2-7; no definite D call. Germline V gives CDR1 SQVTM, CDR2 ANQGSEA. The V and J ends lost 3 bases and 2 bases respectively, with 8 bases between them. The CDR3 has 12 amino acids. This CDR3 is CSVETQAYEQYF. The CDR3 nucleotides read TGCAGCGTTGAGACCCAGGCCTACGAGCAGTACTTC.

V usage is TRBV20-1 and J usage is TRBJ1-2; D is unresolved. The germline gives CDR1 DFQATT, CDR2 SNEGSKA (reference sequence). The CDR3 totals 15 residues. Trimming stripped 2 bases from V and 4 bases from J, with 17 bases between. As DNA, the CDR3 is TGCAGTGCTAGACAACCAGGAGGAGTTTCCTATGGCTACACCTTC. Its translation is CSARQPGGVSYGYTF.

This clonotype has at least ten counts. The V call is TRBV11-2, the J call TRBJ1-4; D gene ambiguous. The CDR3 spans 16 residues. Deletions cut 3 bases from V and 8 bases from J, with 19 bases between. The germline V gene encodes CDR1 SGHAT and CDR2 FQNNGV. CDR3 sequence (DNA): TGTGCCAGCAGCTTGAGCCGGGTTTGGTTAACGGAAAAACTGTTTTTT. This codes for CASSLSRVWLTEKLFF. The full variable domain, completed using reference TRBV11-2 and TRBJ1-4, is EAGVAQSPRYKIIEKRQSVAFWCNPISGHATLYWYQQILGQGPKLLIQFQNNGVVDDSQLPKDRFSAERLKGVDSTLKIQPAKLEDSAVYLCASSLSRVWLTEKLFFGSGTQLSVL.

J is TRBJ2-7 and V is TRBV20-1, with 9 bases lining up with TRBD2. This CDR3 spans 14 amino acids. Germline values: CDR1 DFQATT, CDR2 SNEGSKA (reference sequence). J gave up 2 bases and V 4 bases, and 6 bases lay outside the gene matches. CDR3 amino acids: CSAIRLAGPYEQYF. CDR3 nucleotide sequence: TGCAGTGCTATTCGGCTAGCGGGACCCTACGAGCAGTACTTC.

The chain couples TRBV7-9 to TRBJ1-4, with 7 bases identical to TRBD1. Germline loops: CDR1 SEHNR, CDR2 FQNEAQ (reference sequence). V dropped 4 bases and J dropped 7; count of bases not matched to a gene: 12. The CDR3 spans 16 residues. The CDR3 DNA reads as TGTGCCAGCAGCTCGTTAACCGGGACAGCGGGTGAAAAACTGTTTTTT. Translated, it gives CASSSLTGTAGEKLFF.

The chain joins TRBV7-8 to TRBJ2-7, with D possibly being TRBD1 (5 bases). The CDR3 sequence is 14 residues long. CDR1 and CDR2 from the germline V gene are SGHVS and FQNEAQ. Trimming cost V 2 bases and J 3 bases, with 11 bases left between them. CDR3 region: CASSLFTGHYEQYF. The CDR3, as DNA: TGTGCCAGCAGCTTATTCACAGGACACTACGAGCAGTACTTC. Filled out from reference TRBV7-8 and TRBJ2-7, the complete variable domain reads GAGVSQSPRYKVAKRGQDVALRCDPISGHVSLFWYQQALGQGPEFLTYFQNEAQLDKSGLPSDRFFAERPEGSVSTLKIQRTQQEDSAVYLCASSLFTGHYEQYFGPGTRLTVT.

This clonotype has at least ten counts. The chain joins TRBV24-1 to TRBJ2-1; 8 nucleotides align to TRBD2. The germline V gene has CDR1 KGHDR and CDR2 SFDVKD. The J segment lost 2 bases and the V segment lost 3 bases, leaving 8 bases of the junction unmatched. The length of the CDR3 is 17 residues. The CDR3 DNA is TGTGCCACCAGTGATACCGTAGCGGGGCCCACCTACAATGAGCAGTTCTTC. Protein: CATSDTVAGPTYNEQFF.

In this sample, this clonotype turned up a few times. The chain links TRBV6-6 to TRBJ2-3, with TRBD2 identical over 9 bases. V was pared by 5 bases and J by 0 bases, with 9 bases of the junction left unmatched. Germline V CDR1 and CDR2: MNHNY, SVGAGI (reference sequence). The CDR3 totals 17 residues. CDR3: CASSRTIAGDSTDTQYF. The CDR3 DNA reads TGTGCCAGCAGTAGAACAATAGCGGGGGACAGCACAGATACGCAGTATTTT.

In this sample, this clonotype turned up many times. The V gene is TRBV7-9, the J gene TRBJ2-3; 8 bases fit TRBD2. The germline CDR1 and CDR2 sequences are SEHNR and FQNEAQ (reference sequence). V lost 1 base and J lost 2; bases outside the gene matches: 2. This CDR3 spans 15 amino acids. CDR3 coding DNA: TGTGCCAGCAGCTTAGTTAGCGGGGCCACAGATACGCAGTATTTT. It is translated as CASSLVSGATDTQYF. The entire variable domain, with the rest obtained from reference TRBV7-9 and TRBJ2-3, is as follows: DTGVSQNPRHKITKRGQNVTFRCDPISEHNRLYWYRQTLGQGPEFLTYFQNEAQLEKSRLLSDRFSAERPKGSFSTLEIQRTEQGDSAMYLCASSLVSGATDTQYFGPGTRLTVL.

A remark on this clonotype: A junction end diverges from the germline sequence, so it may reflect a read error. This rearrangement joins TRBV20-1 to TRBJ2-7; 10 bases agree with TRBD2. Germline V CDR1 and CDR2: DFQATT, SNEGSKA (reference sequence). The length of the CDR3 is 14 residues. The CDR3 DNA sequence: TGCAGTACTAGAGATCTAGCGGGGGACCACGAGCAGTACTTC. Translated, it gives CSTRDLAGDHEQYF.

Comments on this clonotype: A junction end diverges from the germline sequence, so it may reflect a read error. The V and J genes are TRBV7-9 and TRBJ2-3; the D is unclear. CDR3 length: 13 amino acids. CDR1 SEHNR and CDR2 FQNEAQ come from the germline V gene (reference sequence). The CDR3 sequence: CGSSLAGTDTQYF. For the CDR3, the DNA is TGTGGCAGCAGCTTAGCAGGCACAGATACGCAGTATTTT. Based on the CDR3 plus reference TRBV7-9 and TRBJ2-3, the full variable domain is DTGVSQNPRHKITKRGQNVTFRCDPISEHNRLYWYRQTLGQGPEFLTYFQNEAQLEKSRLLSDRFSAERPKGSFSTLEIQRTEQGDSAMYLCGSSLAGTDTQYFGPGTRLTVL.

The chain couples TRBV7-2 to TRBJ2-2; D gene uncertain. V was trimmed by 8 bases and J by 6 bases, leaving 10 bases between them. This CDR3 comprises 12 residues. Per germline, CDR1 SGHTA and CDR2 FQGNSA. CDR3 DNA: TGTGCCAGCGTCTTAACGGCCGGGGAGCTGTTTTTT. Protein sequence: CASVLTAGELFF. The full variable domain, with the rest looked up from reference TRBV7-2 and TRBJ2-2, is GAGVSQSPSNKVTEKGKDVELRCDPISGHTALYWYRQSLGQGLEFLIYFQGNSAPDKSGLPSDRFSAERTGGSVSTLTIQRTQQEDSAVYLCASVLTAGELFFGEGSRLTVL.

This clonotype was seen a handful of times. V usage is TRBV20-1 and J usage is TRBJ2-3; no reliable D call. Germline loops: CDR1 DFQATT, CDR2 SNEGSKA (reference sequence). The V gene lost 5 bases and the J gene lost 6 bases, with 21 bases spanning the gap. This CDR3 comprises 15 residues. The CDR3 nucleotides are TGCAGTGCTCTTCAGGCCGACGATCCAGGCGATACGCAGTATTTT. Residues: CSALQADDPGDTQYF.

The gene calls are TRBV3-1 and TRBJ2-1; 8 bases line up with TRBD2. Germline CDR1 reads LGHDT; CDR2 reads YNNKEL (reference sequence). V lost 6 bases and J lost 5; bases outside the gene matches: 6. This CDR3 region has 14 residues. The CDR3 protein is CASRELAGNNEQFF. The CDR3 DNA follows: TGTGCCAGCAGGGAGCTAGCGGGTAACAATGAGCAGTTCTTC.

The chain combines TRBV12-3 or TRBV12-4 with TRBJ2-5, with D tentatively TRBD2 (6 bases). V was shortened by 3 bases and J by 5 bases, with 16 bases between the two germline ends. This CDR3 has 15 residues. The CDR3 nucleotides read TGTGCCAGCAGTTTGTGGGGGGTCAGTCGGGAGACCCAGTACTTC. Its protein is CASSLWGVSRETQYF.